This TCR beta chain was identified during a study of T cell responses to AZD1222 COVID-19 vaccine. General study findings and limits: It should be noted that donors were predominantly white British and more often female, and clonal diversity was possibly underestimated.

Clones were sequenced by immunoSEQ multiplex PCR, and TCRdb holds only the in-frame ones, with some missing. The sample holds just under 95,000 clones; around 84% are singletons and the top ten take roughly 10%. The CDR3 consists of 13 residues. Germline values: CDR1 MNHNY, CDR2 SVGAGI (reference sequence). V was pared by 10 bases and J by 1 base, with 5 bases of the junction left unmatched. Remarks on this clone: Its antigen remains unknown.

Here the sequenced sample was peripheral blood, taken on day 0 of AZD1222 vaccination. This TCR was recovered from an adult in good health. The chain employs TRBV6-6 and TRBJ1-1, with 8 bases aligning to TRBD1. This CDR3 is CATVDRANTEAFF. Written as DNA, the CDR3 is TGTGCCACCGTGGACAGGGCGAACACTGAAGCTTTCTTT.